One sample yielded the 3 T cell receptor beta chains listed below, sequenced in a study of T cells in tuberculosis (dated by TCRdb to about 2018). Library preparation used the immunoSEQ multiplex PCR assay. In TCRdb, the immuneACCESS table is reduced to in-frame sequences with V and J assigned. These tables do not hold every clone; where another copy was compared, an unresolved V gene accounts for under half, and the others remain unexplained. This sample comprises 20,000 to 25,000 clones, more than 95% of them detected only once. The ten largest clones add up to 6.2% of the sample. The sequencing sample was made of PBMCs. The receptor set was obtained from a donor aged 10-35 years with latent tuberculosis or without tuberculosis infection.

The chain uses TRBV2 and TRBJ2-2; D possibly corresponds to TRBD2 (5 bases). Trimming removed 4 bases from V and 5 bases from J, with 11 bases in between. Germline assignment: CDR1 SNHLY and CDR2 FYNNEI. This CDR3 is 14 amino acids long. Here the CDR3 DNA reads TGTGCCAGCAGTGGAGGGCGCGGTACCGGGGAGCTGTTTTTT. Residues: CASSGGRGTGELFF.

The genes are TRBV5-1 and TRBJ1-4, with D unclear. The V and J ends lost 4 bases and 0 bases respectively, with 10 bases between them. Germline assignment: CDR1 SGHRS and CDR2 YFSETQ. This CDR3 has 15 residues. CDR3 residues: CASSPSTTTNEKLFF. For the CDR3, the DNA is TGCGCCAGCAGCCCGTCGACAACAACTAATGAAAAACTGTTTTTT.

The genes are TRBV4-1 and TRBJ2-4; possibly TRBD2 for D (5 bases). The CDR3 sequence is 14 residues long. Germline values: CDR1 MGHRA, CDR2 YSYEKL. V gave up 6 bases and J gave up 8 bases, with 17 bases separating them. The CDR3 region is CASSPTRALDIQYF. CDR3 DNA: TGCGCCAGCAGTCCGACGCGGGCACTAGACATTCAGTACTTC.